One sample yielded the 11 T cell receptor beta chains listed below, sequenced in a study of T cell repertoires in cytomegalovirus infection. Their cognate antigens are unknown. TCRdb redid the calling of the reads with MiXCR, one entry per CDR3 protein. The table shows around 50,000 distinct CDR3 sequences, with around 20% occurring only once. The material sequenced was CD8+ T cells from cultured PBMCs, taken from culture after CMV antigen stimulation. The receptors were sampled from a human donor in good health (CMV status not recorded). Some clones in this sample may be carry-over from other donors' samples.

This clonotype was counted a few times. One junction end does not reproduce the germline sequence, and a read error may be involved. The chain joins TRBV5-4 to TRBJ2-1; D might be TRBD2 (5 bases). Germline V gives CDR1 SGHNT, CDR2 YYREEE (reference sequence). The CDR3 spans 14 residues. The DNA for the CDR3 is TGTGCCAGCAGCTTCGGGGTCGCTTTCAATGATCAGTTCTTC. Amino acids: CASSFGVAFNDQFF.

This clonotype came up many times. J is TRBJ2-7 and V is TRBV15; the match to TRBD1 covers 7 bases. The CDR3 runs 14 residues. The germline V gene has CDR1 LNHNV and CDR2 YYDKDF (reference sequence). V dropped 3 bases and J dropped 0; count of bases not matched to a gene: 2. DNA for the CDR3: TGTGCCACCAGCAGTAGGGACAGCTCCTACGAGCAGTACTTC. This sequence encodes CATSSRDSSYEQYF.

The genes are TRBV4-1 and TRBJ2-1; the D is unclear. The CDR3 length is 12 residues. Germline V gene sequence: CDR1 MGHRA, CDR2 YSYEKL. V gave up 0 bases and J gave up 9 bases, with 6 bases separating them. The CDR3 loop reads CASSQDTVEQFF. CDR3 sequence (DNA): TGCGCCAGCAGCCAAGACACCGTTGAGCAGTTCTTC.

This clonotype was seen just once. The rearrangement uses TRBV7-2 and TRBJ2-5; 8 bases are a match to TRBD2. J was trimmed by 4 bases and V by 1 base; bases with no gene match: 5. The CDR3 is made up of 15 amino acids. Per germline, CDR1 SGHTA and CDR2 FQGNSA. This CDR3 reads CASSLEGTSGETQYF. The CDR3 region has the DNA TGTGCCAGCAGCTTAGAGGGAACTAGCGGAGAGACCCAGTACTTC.

A few counts support this clonotype. The V call is TRBV12-3 or TRBV12-4, the J call TRBJ2-3, with D uncertain. The CDR3 covers 16 residues. Trimming stripped 4 bases from V and 2 bases from J, with 16 bases between. The CDR3 nucleotides read TGTGCCAGCAGTTCCCACCCCAGTCATCCCACAGATACGCAGTATTTT. This encodes CASSSHPSHPTDTQYF.

The sample holds many counts of this clonotype. The chain carries TRBV18 and TRBJ2-5, with 15 bases fitting TRBD2. This CDR3 has 18 residues. With V trimmed by 6 bases and J by 0 bases, 8 bases remained unmatched. Germline-derived CDR1 and CDR2 are KGHSH and LQKENI. CDR3 region: CASSQRGLAGGHQETQYF. DNA for the CDR3: TGTGCCAGCTCCCAGAGGGGACTAGCGGGGGGTCACCAAGAGACCCAGTACTTC. Full variable domain (outside the CDR3, taken from reference TRBV18 and TRBJ2-5): NAGVMQNPRHLVRRRGQEARLRCSPMKGHSHVYWYRQLPEEGLKFMVYLQKENIIDESGMPKERFSAEFPKEGPSILRIQQVVRGDSAAYFCASSQRGLAGGHQETQYFGPGTRLLVL.

CDR3 protein: CASSPLASGYNEQFF. In DNA form, the CDR3 reads TGTGCCAGCAGCCCTCTAGCCTCTGGCTACAATGAGCAGTTCTTC. The gene calls are TRBV7-6 and TRBJ2-1; D may be TRBD2 (5 bases). Germline CDR1 reads SGHVS; CDR2 reads FNYEAQ. The CDR3 runs to 15 residues. The V end was cut by 5 bases, the J end by 3 bases, with 14 bases between.

CDR3 nucleotide sequence: TGCGCCAGCGGGGGACTAGCGGGAGTCGCGAACACCGGGGAGCTGTTTTTT. This sequence encodes CASGGLAGVANTGELFF. This chain joins TRBV5-1 and TRBJ2-2, with 14 bases that match TRBD2. This CDR3 region has 17 residues. From germline, CDR1 is SGHRS and CDR2 YFSETQ. The trim removed 7 bases at V and 0 bases at J, leaving 5 bases unmatched.

This clonotype has more than one count but fewer than ten. The J gene is TRBJ2-1, the V gene TRBV19; TRBD1 matches at 11 bases. V trimming: 5 bases; J trimming: 8 bases; junction bases outside the gene matches: 8. Germline V lookup: CDR1 LNHDA, CDR2 SQIVND (reference sequence). There are 15 residues in the CDR3. The CDR3 nucleotides read TGTGCCAGTAGTCCCTCGGGACAGGGGGGCGATGAGCAGTTCTTC. Amino acids: CASSPSGQGGDEQFF.

The rearrangement uses TRBV7-8 and TRBJ2-5, with TRBD2 as a possible D gene (6 bases). V dropped 3 bases and J dropped 7 bases, with 18 bases sitting between them. Looked up from germline, CDR1 is SGHVS and CDR2 is FQNEAQ. The CDR3 covers 15 residues. The CDR3 nucleotides read TGTGCCAGCAGCTTTCTCGGCGGGAAGGTGGGGACCCAGTACTTC. The encoded protein is CASSFLGGKVGTQYF. Supplemented by reference TRBV7-8 and TRBJ2-5, the full variable domain reads GAGVSQSPRYKVAKRGQDVALRCDPISGHVSLFWYQQALGQGPEFLTYFQNEAQLDKSGLPSDRFFAERPEGSVSTLKIQRTQQEDSAVYLCASSFLGGKVGTQYFGPGTRLLVL.

This clonotype is termed large. The chain couples TRBV7-2 to TRBJ2-7; 7 bases map to TRBD2. Per germline, CDR1 SGHTA and CDR2 FQGNSA. The CDR3 runs to 12 residues. The junction had 3 bases not matched to a gene; V was cut back by 6 bases and J by 4 bases. CDR3 bases: TGTGCCAGCAGAGGTAGCGGGTACGAGCAGTACTTC. It yields the protein CASRGSGYEQYF.